The present TCR beta chain was sequenced within a study of cytomegalovirus exposure and HLA in healthy donors (dated by TCRdb to the late 2010s). With respect to the entire study: In an earlier analysis of fewer than 750 of the donors, approximately 260 Gb of sequence data and 90 million to 120 million unique TCR beta sequences from some 170 million T cells were reported. An early release covering more than 500 HLA-typed donors comprised 250 to 350 gigabases of sequencing data and 65 million to 100 million unique TCR sequences. Of the roughly 400 genotyped donors, roughly 80% were placed in the genetic ancestry cluster associated with self-reported Caucasian donors. The study aimed to test whether cataloging public T cell receptors could reveal signatures of past pathogen exposure. The T cell repertoires of under 700 subjects were profiled by immunosequencing and related to cytomegalovirus serostatus. In addition to the first cohort of 650 to 750 subjects, a separate validation cohort of 120 different subjects was used. The study combined high-throughput TCR immunosequencing, statistical association of individual TCRs with disease status, and machine learning to predict cytomegalovirus infection status. A later analysis re-analyzed previously published TCR beta repertoires from about 730 donors and added high-resolution HLA genotyping to study TCR occurrence patterns. Rather than using new phenotypic data, the later analysis identified candidate immune exposures from TCR beta sequences and from how often those sequences occurred across donors. To decide whether each TCR beta V gene segment behaved as functional or pseudogenic, an earlier analysis of several hundred of the donors relied on high-throughput TCR beta sequencing. Donor age, sex, ethnicity and CMV serostatus were compiled alongside the repertoire data. Genome-wide SNP genotypes for about 65% of the 666 donors were used in a later genetic analysis, which treated that subset as a discovery cohort. Every repertoire in the discovery cohort had been generated on one and the same sequencing platform. HLA typing included class I and class II loci at four-digit resolution. The number of typed donors differed by locus: about 629-630 for A, B, C, DRB1 and DQB1; 522 for DQA1; approximately 610 for DPA1; and around 470 for DPB1. Roughly five DR-DQ haplotypes were treated as single units for association and clustering because of strong linkage in the cohort. Across about 370 genotyped donors of the cohort, an average of approximately 240,000 unique TCR beta nucleotide sequences per donor were sequenced, and approximately 17% of those sequences were non-productive. What the study reported, not specific to this receptor: In an earlier analysis of around 600 of the donors, most TCR beta V segments were observed in productive rearrangements about 90% or about 30% of the time, broadly matching IMGT annotations. For the cohort, immune exposure information was limited to CMV serostatus. Across donors, most TCR sequences were observed very rarely, whereas some public TCRs were present in many individuals. Because the 87-base-pair reads could not distinguish some IMGT-functional V segments, including TRBV6-2 and TRBV6-3, those segments were excluded. Specific HLA alleles were associated with 15,000 to 20,000 TCR beta sequences at a false discovery rate of 0.05 in a later analysis. The authors suggested that the approach could potentially be generalized to other disease states and immunological phenotypes. The presence/absence analyses assumed that sequencing depth was roughly uniform across donors, and that assumption may not be true. The study listed 150 to 200 TCR beta chains as associated with cytomegalovirus. In vitro tests confirmed that a few of the cytomegalovirus-associated TCR beta chains recognize cytomegalovirus antigens. Compared with the approximately 670-donor mean, donors in an Asian-associated ancestry cluster had fewer N-insertions in productive TCRs, according to a later genetic analysis. A later analysis found that most CMV-associated TCR beta chains appeared HLA-restricted, with HLA associations seemingly driven largely by CMV exposure. A further reported finding was that TCR beta sequences accurately predicted the HLA-A and HLA-B alleles for most subjects in the first cohort. In a later analysis, the rate of TCR association differed among HLA loci, with DRB1 alleles having the most associated TCRs and HLA-C alleles having the fewest. The sequencing pipeline was judged likely to have produced a cluster of highly shared sequence variants as a technical artifact. Because HLA typing was missing for some donors at each locus, association tests included only the typed subset. Seventeen rarely observed V segments, including chromosome 9 orphons, were excluded from the earlier analysis of approximately 600 of the donors because counts were too low. In this cohort, only TCR beta chains were sequenced, and detectable features were limited by the absence of alpha or paired-chain data. An association between a missense DCLRE1C variant and V-gene and J-gene trimming of TCR beta chains was found in a later genetic analysis and replicated in an independent cohort. A later analysis found that HLA-associated TCR beta chains were more clonally expanded and had lower generation probabilities than equally common non-associated chains. In both the original and validation cohorts, the classifier was reported to diagnose cytomegalovirus status with high specificity and sensitivity. According to a later analysis, parvovirus B19, influenza, CMV and Epstein-Barr virus appeared linked to several top co-occurrence clusters. When HLA alleles, especially DR and DQ, strongly co-occurred, TCR associations were difficult to assign to individual alleles. Linkage disequilibrium might explain the correlated functional status among segregating V segments, but an unknown experimental factor could not be ruled out.

The method was the immunoSEQ multiplex PCR assay. For the multiplex PCR, a mixture combining 60 forward primers for TCR Vbeta segments and 13 reverse primers for TCR Jbeta segments was used. The CDR3 region of rearranged TCR beta genes was amplified from genomic DNA with a multiplex PCR assay. The Illumina HiSeq System was used to sequence the amplified TCR beta libraries as 87-base-pair reads. In the paper's pipeline: Across the roughly 600 repertoires, a later analysis counted approximately 75 million unique TCR beta chains, roughly 11 million of which were shared by at least two donors. A nearest-neighbor algorithm error-corrected the raw reads and collapsed the reads into unique sequences, merging closely related sequences to remove PCR and sequencing errors. Alignment of CDR3 sequences to IMGT reference sequences was used to assign V, D and J gene segments. Each retained sequence needed at least a six-nucleotide match to both a V gene segment and a J gene segment. Rearrangements were classified as productive when the CDR3 lacked stop codons and remained in frame with V and J, and all other rearrangements were classified as non-productive. CDR3 was defined by IMGT convention, running from the second conserved V-encoded cysteine to the conserved J-encoded phenylalanine. In an earlier analysis of more than 550 of the donors, sequences lacking an unambiguous match to a single V gene segment were excluded. An earlier analysis of 587 of the donors called V segments functional above 56.7% productive rearrangements and segregating when the between-donor standard deviation exceeded 5%. A statistical classification framework was built to diagnose cytomegalovirus status from the catalog of TCR beta chain sequences. V and J gene assignment, in a later analysis, came from comparing TCR nucleotide sequences with IMGT/GENE-DB human TR gene sequences. Using the TCRdist pipeline, a later analysis assigned CDR3 sequences along with most-parsimonious VDJ recombination scenarios. A later analysis defined each TCR beta chain by its CDR3 amino acid sequence plus V-gene family, and excluded reads lacking a unique V-gene family. A later analysis removed several hundred highly shared, low-generation-probability nucleotide sequences to deal with suspected cross-contamination and a sequencing artifact. A later analysis calculated a clonal expansion index for each public chain from normalized within-repertoire ranks of inferred template counts. In a later analysis, generation probabilities were computed with a VDJ recombination model fitted to out-of-frame rearrangements, and the resulting probabilities were checked against IGoR. In a later analysis, hypergeometric tests were used to score TCR-TCR, TCR-HLA and TCR-CMV co-occurrence, with a repertoire-size bias correction applied to TCR pairs. To estimate false discovery rates, a later analysis permuted the HLA or CMV assignments 20 times. In a later analysis, co-occurring TCRs were grouped using DBSCAN, with TCRdist sequence similarity added in when clustering inside HLA-allele-positive subsets. Co-occurrence clustering excluded repertoires with fewer than 30,000 or more than 120,000 public chains, plus five with anomalous nucleotide sharing. Here the immuneACCESS table is served through TCRdb, limited to in-frame sequences with V and J called. Missing clones are a known gap in these copies; in checked studies unresolved V genes cover under half, and the rest lacks a known reason. The DNA gave D and trimming, while V, J and clone size come from that table. The sample table lists roughly 110,000 clones, roughly 82% of them with a count of one. The ten largest account for about 1.6% of the sample.

Comments on this clone: Its antigen is unknown. No quality values exist for individual bases; no much larger clone is one base distant.

The cohort comprised hundreds of healthy bone marrow donors. At the time of sampling, all cohort members were nominally healthy, though unrecorded immune exposures were likely present. The donor tested CMV seronegative, placing the donor among the roughly 340 seronegative members of the cohort. A peripheral blood sample was collected from each donor, and TCR beta sequencing was performed on peripheral blood mononuclear cells. Genomic DNA extraction from the blood cell samples was performed with the Qiagen DNeasy Blood Extraction Kit. Its CDR3 holds 13 amino acids, cysteine through phenylalanine. This entry keeps only the CDR3 DNA: 39 bases, framed from base 1. Based on the germline V gene, the CDR1 and CDR2 sequences are SGHRS and YFSETQ. The junction shows trimming of 4 bases on V and 8 bases on J, and the gene matches do not reach 4 bases of it.

Sequenced input: PBMCs. The V gene is TRBV5-1 and the J gene is TRBJ2-1, with TRBD2 matching 9 junction bases. This receptor was taken from a man in his fifties or sixties in good health and CMV-seronegative. The CDR3 in this case is CASSLGLADEQFF. The bases read TGCGCCAGCAGCCTGGGACTAGCCGATGAGCAGTTCTTC.